This paragraph covers one TCR beta chain sequence. Its antigen remains unidentified. These data come from a study of blood T cells in healthy people across ages. Overall study findings and caveats: Age advanced and TCR beta diversity per million T cells fell, roughly linearly.

Combining a sample-barcoded 5' primer with a J-beta primer mix, a second PCR ran for 7 to 11 cycles. Every single cDNA molecule received a tag from a template-switch adaptor with 12 random nucleotides. Sequencing of every sample gave 2.5 million or more CDR3-containing paired-end reads. TCRdb analysed the 5' RACE reads with MiXCR anew, one entry per CDR3 protein. Of approximately 360,000 distinct CDR3 sequences listed, over 45% were seen once; the top ten hold about 54%. Peripheral blood was drawn, about 10 milliliters per donor. From germline, CDR1 is MNHEY and CDR2 SVGAGI. The length of the CDR3 is 13 residues. V was clipped by 6 bases and J by 0 bases, with 8 bases between them.

This chain links TRBV6-5 with TRBJ1-1; no firm D call. This clonotype was sampled from a man aged 55 to 70 in good health. The sequenced sample was blood. CDR3 in amino acids: CASSGNMNTEAFF. In DNA form, the CDR3 reads TGTGCCAGCAGCGGGAACATGAACACTGAAGCTTTCTTT.